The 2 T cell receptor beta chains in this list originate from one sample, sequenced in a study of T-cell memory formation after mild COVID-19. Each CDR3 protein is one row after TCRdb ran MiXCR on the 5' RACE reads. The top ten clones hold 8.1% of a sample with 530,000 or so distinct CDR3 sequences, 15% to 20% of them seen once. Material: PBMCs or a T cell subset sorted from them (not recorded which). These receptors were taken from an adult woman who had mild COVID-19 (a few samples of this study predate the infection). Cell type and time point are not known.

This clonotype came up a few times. CDR3 sequence (DNA): TGTGCCAGCAGCTCCGAGTCCTACGAGCAGTACTTC. Protein: CASSSESYEQYF. The V gene is TRBV7-9, the J gene TRBJ2-7, with unresolved D. The CDR3 consists of 12 residues. Looked up from germline, CDR1 is SEHNR and CDR2 is FQNEAQ (reference sequence). The V and J ends lost 4 bases and 1 base respectively, with 5 bases between them.

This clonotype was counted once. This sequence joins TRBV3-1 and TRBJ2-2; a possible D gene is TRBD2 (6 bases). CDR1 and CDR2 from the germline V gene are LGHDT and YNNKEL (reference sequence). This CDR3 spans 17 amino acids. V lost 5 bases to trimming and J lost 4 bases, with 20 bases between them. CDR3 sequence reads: CASSSRDSNMGTGELFF. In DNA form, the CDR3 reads TGTGCCAGCAGCAGTCGGGACTCAAACATGGGCACCGGGGAGCTGTTTTTT.